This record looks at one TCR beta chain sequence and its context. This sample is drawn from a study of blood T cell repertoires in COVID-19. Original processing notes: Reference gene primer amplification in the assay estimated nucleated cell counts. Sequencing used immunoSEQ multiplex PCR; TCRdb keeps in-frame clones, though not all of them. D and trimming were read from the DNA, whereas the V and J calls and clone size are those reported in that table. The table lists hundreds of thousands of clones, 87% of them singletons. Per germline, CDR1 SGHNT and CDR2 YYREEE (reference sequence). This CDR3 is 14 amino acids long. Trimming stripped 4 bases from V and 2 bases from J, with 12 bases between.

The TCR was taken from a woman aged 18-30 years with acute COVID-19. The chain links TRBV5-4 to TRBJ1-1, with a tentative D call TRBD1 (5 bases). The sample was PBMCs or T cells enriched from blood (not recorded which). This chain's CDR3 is CASSEATENTEAFF. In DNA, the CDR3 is TGTGCCAGCAGCGAAGCGACAGAAAACACTGAAGCTTTCTTT. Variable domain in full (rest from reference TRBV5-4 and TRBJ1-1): ETGVTQSPTHLIKTRGQQVTLRCSSQSGHNTVSWYQQALGQGPQFIFQYYREEENGRGNFPPRFSGLQFPNYSSELNVNALELDDSALYLCASSEATENTEAFFGQGTRLTVV.